Listed below are T cell receptor beta chains from one sample, sequenced in a study of patients and donors after allogeneic stem cell transplantation. MiXCR, applied by TCRdb to the RT-PCR reads, yields one record per CDR3 protein. This table has approximately 12,000 distinct CDR3 sequences, under 30% appearing once. The sequenced sample consisted of blood, either unsorted or a sorted T cell fraction (not recorded which). These receptors were taken from a human donor who was either an allogeneic HSCT recipient or a stem cell or donor lymphocyte infusion donor (not recorded which). It is not recorded whose cells these are; they may come from a transplant donor. Both conserved end residues are part of each CDR3. The D gene is left open where the match is weak. Size is stated for part of the rows, as once, few or many counts, or as a class when the clone is expanded.

d_call clone_size j_call v_call cdr3_aa cdr3_nt
. few TRBJ1-1 TRBV7-3 CASSLGGGRTEAFF TGTGCCAGCAGCTTGGGAGGGGGAAGGACTGAAGCTTTCTTT
. . TRBJ2-2 TRBV10-3 CAFSESSLELFF TGTGCCTTCAGTGAGTCGAGTTTGGAGCTGTTTTTT
. . TRBJ1-2 TRBV18 CASSPRQRTNYGYTF TGTGCCAGCTCACCAAGACAGCGCACTAACTATGGCTACACCTTC
TRBD2 . TRBJ2-2 TRBV20-1 CSAPGTSGINTGELFF TGCAGTGCACCCGGGACTAGCGGGATTAACACCGGGGAGCTGTTTTTT
. . TRBJ1-5 TRBV18 CASSPGAPNQPQHF TGTGCCAGCTCACCAGGGGCCCCCAATCAGCCCCAGCATTTT
TRBD1 few TRBJ1-5 TRBV7-2 CASSPDRGGQPQHF TGTGCCAGCAGCCCCGACAGGGGGGGTCAGCCCCAGCATTTT
. medium-sized TRBJ1-2 TRBV7-2 CASSFKGSYGYTF TGTGCCAGCAGCTTTAAAGGGTCGTATGGCTACACCTTC
. . TRBJ1-5 TRBV12-3/TRBV12-4 CASSLVDSNQPQHF TGTGCCAGCAGTTTAGTAGATAGCAATCAGCCCCAGCATTTT
. . TRBJ1-5 TRBV12-3/TRBV12-4 CASGTLGEYQPQHF TGTGCCAGCGGGACGCTTGGGGAGTATCAGCCCCAGCATTTT
TRBD2 . TRBJ2-2 TRBV13 CASSFGLAGNTGELFF TGTGCCAGCAGCTTTGGCCTAGCGGGGAACACCGGGGAGCTGTTTTTT
. few TRBJ1-2 TRBV2 CASSENSYYGYTF TGTGCCAGCAGTGAAAACAGTTATTATGGCTACACCTTC
. few TRBJ1-1 TRBV10-3 CAMSWDMNTEAFF TGTGCCATGAGTTGGGACATGAACACTGAAGCTTTCTTT
TRBD2 . TRBJ2-3 TRBV9 CASSPGTSGRKLDTQYF TGTGCCAGCAGCCCCGGGACTAGCGGGAGGAAGCTAGATACGCAGTATTTT
. many TRBJ2-7 TRBV28 CASSPGTAGYEQYF TGTGCCAGCAGTCCGGGGACCGCCGGCTACGAGCAGTACTTC
. . TRBJ1-1 TRBV29-1 CSVERSAGTEAFF TGCAGCGTTGAACGCTCGGCGGGCACTGAAGCTTTCTTT
TRBD1 few TRBJ2-4 TRBV13 CASSIDREDIQYF TGTGCCAGCAGCATAGACAGGGAAGACATTCAGTACTTC
TRBD2 few TRBJ2-1 TRBV7-2 CASSRTSGTRFYNEQFF TGTGCCAGCAGCAGGACTAGCGGGACTCGTTTCTACAATGAGCAGTTCTTC
. many TRBJ1-2 TRBV14 CASSQYPVFGYTF TGTGCCAGCAGCCAGTATCCCGTTTTTGGCTACACCTTC
. few TRBJ1-5 TRBV4-2 CASSQDRADERPQHF TGTGCCAGCAGCCAAGATAGGGCAGACGAGAGGCCCCAGCATTTT
TRBD2 . TRBJ2-1 TRBV4-1 CASSQDGLAGGQQFF TGCGCCAGCAGCCAAGATGGCCTAGCGGGCGGCCAGCAGTTCTTC
. few TRBJ1-1 TRBV6-5 CASSSPSYTEAFF TGTGCCAGCAGTTCCCCGTCGTACACTGAAGCTTTCTTT
. medium-sized TRBJ1-2 TRBV12-3/TRBV12-4 CASSLDTTLGYGYTF TGTGCCAGCAGTTTAGATACGACCCTCGGCTATGGCTACACCTTC
TRBD1 . TRBJ1-2 TRBV28 CASSSAYRGEGYTF TGTGCCAGCTCCTCCGCCTACAGGGGAGAAGGCTACACCTTC
. medium-sized TRBJ1-6 TRBV18 CASSQDPARSPLHF TGTGCCAGCTCCCAGGATCCTGCGCGATCACCCCTCCACTTT
TRBD1 . TRBJ2-7 TRBV6-6 CASIRDRASYEQYF TGTGCCAGCATCCGGGACAGGGCCTCCTACGAGCAGTACTTC
. . TRBJ1-2 TRBV20-1 CSASTLDGYTF TGCAGTGCTAGCACGCTGGATGGCTACACCTTC